These 27 T cell receptor beta chains share one sample of origin, sequenced in a study of blood T cell repertoires in COVID-19. Clones were sequenced by immunoSEQ multiplex PCR, and TCRdb holds only the in-frame ones, with some missing. The table shows almost 250,000 clones, with 80% to 90% occurring only once. Sequencing was done on a sample of PBMCs or T cells enriched from blood (not recorded which). All receptors derive from a woman aged 25 to 39 who had recovered from COVID-19.

This chain links TRBV6-2 or TRBV6-3 with TRBJ2-7; 11 bases align to TRBD2. Trimming cost V 4 bases and J 3 bases; bases outside gene matches: 5. CDR3 length: 15 amino acids. The germline gives CDR1 MNHEY, CDR2 SVGEGT. CDR3 coding DNA: TGTGCCAGCAGTTCCGGGACTAGCGGAGTCTACGAGCAGTACTTC. As protein: CASSSGTSGVYEQYF.

The CDR3 DNA follows: TGTGCCAGCAGCTTGGTAACGGCCGACTTGGCCCTCCACTTT. This encodes CASSLVTADLALHF. This sequence joins TRBV5-6 and TRBJ1-6, with D unclear. From germline, CDR1 is SGHDT and CDR2 YYEEEE. The CDR3 spans 14 residues. Trimming pared 0 bases from V and 14 bases from J, leaving 15 bases between.

The chain links TRBV7-2 to TRBJ1-1, with 7 bases fitting TRBD1. Germline CDR1 is SGHTA and CDR2 is FQGNSA. The CDR3 is 12 amino acids. Losses at the gene ends were 8 bases for V and 7 bases for J; bases not matched to a gene: 7. CDR3 sequence: CASAPSGGEAFF. The CDR3 DNA reads TGTGCCAGCGCCCCGTCAGGGGGTGAAGCTTTCTTT.

The J gene is TRBJ2-3, the V gene TRBV19, with TRBD1 matching 9 bases. Trimming removed 9 bases from V and 8 bases from J; junction bases left unmatched: 9. The CDR3 sequence is 13 residues long. The germline V gene encodes CDR1 LNHDA and CDR2 SQIVND (reference sequence). The CDR3 DNA follows: TGTGCCAGCAGGGACAGGGCGAAGGCTACGCAGTATTTT. Translated: CASRDRAKATQYF.

V usage is TRBV30 and J usage is TRBJ2-1, with D unresolved. Trimming took 1 base from V and 3 from J, leaving 10 bases between them. The CDR3 extends over 14 amino acids. The V gene's germline CDR1 is GTSNPN and CDR2 SVGIG (reference sequence). The CDR3 nucleotides read TGTGCCTGGAGTGCCGGATACAGCTACAATGAGCAGTTCTTC. Translating gives CAWSAGYSYNEQFF. Filled out from reference TRBV30 and TRBJ2-1, the complete variable domain reads SQTIHQWPATLVQPVGSPLSLECTVEGTSNPNLYWYRQAAGRGLQLLFYSVGIGQISSEVPQNLSASRPQDRQFILSSKKLLLSDSGFYLCAWSAGYSYNEQFFGPGTRLTVL.

The chain carries TRBV5-1 and TRBJ2-7, with D tentatively TRBD2 (5 bases). Germline V gives CDR1 SGHRS, CDR2 YFSETQ. Trimming stripped 4 bases from V and 3 bases from J, with 23 bases between. The CDR3 has 17 residues. CDR3 nucleotides: TGCGCCAGCAGCCCGGGAAGGAACCCGGTCCCGTACTACGAGCAGTACTTC. Translation gives CASSPGRNPVPYYEQYF.

The chain employs TRBV28 and TRBJ1-2; D unresolved. Germline lookup yields CDR1 MDHEN and CDR2 SYDVKM. Trimming took 0 bases from V and 8 from J, leaving 7 bases between them. The CDR3 consists of 12 residues. This chain's CDR3 is CASSLWREGYTF. The CDR3 bases are TGTGCCAGCAGTTTATGGCGGGAAGGCTACACCTTC.

The V and J genes are TRBV7-9 and TRBJ2-2, with 11 nucleotides matching TRBD2. Germline assignment: CDR1 SEHNR and CDR2 FQNEAQ (reference sequence). The V and J ends lost 5 bases and 5 bases, in that order; junction bases with no gene match: 19. The CDR3 contains 20 residues. CDR3 sequence: CASSRVLYGLAGGPTGELFF. In DNA, the CDR3 is TGTGCCAGCAGCCGGGTTCTTTATGGGCTAGCGGGAGGTCCGACCGGGGAGCTGTTTTTT.

The J gene is TRBJ2-3, the V gene TRBV12-5; the D is unclear. CDR1 and CDR2 from the germline V gene are LGHNT and FRNRAP. CDR3 length: 12 amino acids. With 7 bases removed from V and 8 bases from J, the gap between germline ends came to 13 bases. CDR3 sequence: CASAQAPGTQYF. CDR3 bases: TGTGCTAGTGCCCAAGCCCCGGGTACGCAGTATTTT.

The J gene is TRBJ2-2, the V gene TRBV7-6; 7 positions agree with TRBD2. Per the germline V gene, CDR1 is SGHVS and CDR2 is FNYEAQ. The CDR3 is made up of 16 amino acids. V shed 0 bases and J 1 base; nucleotides not matched to a gene: 2. The CDR3 sequence: CASSLASSGNTGELFF. The CDR3 bases are TGTGCCAGCAGCTTAGCGTCTAGCGGGAACACCGGGGAGCTGTTTTTT.

V gene TRBV3-1 (or the pseudogene TRBV3-2) combines with J gene TRBJ2-7; TRBD2 matches 8 bases. The length of the CDR3 is 15 residues. Germline values: CDR1 LGHDT, CDR2 YNNKEL (reference sequence). V shed 0 bases, J shed 3 bases, and the junction held 4 bases outside the gene matches. The CDR3 nucleotides read TGTGCCAGCAGCCAAGATTCGCGGGAGGTCTACGAGCAGTACTTC. Its translation is CASSQDSREVYEQYF.

The chain uses TRBV7-2 and TRBJ1-5, with 7 bases lining up with TRBD1. V trimming: 0 bases; J trimming: 5 bases; junction bases outside the gene matches: 7. Germline CDR1 SGHTA, CDR2 FQGNSA. The CDR3 sequence is 16 residues long. CDR3 DNA: TGTGCCAGCAGCTTAGCCCCCAGGGGGAATTATCAGCCCCAGCATTTT. Its protein is CASSLAPRGNYQPQHF. Combining the CDR3 with reference TRBV7-2 and TRBJ1-5 gives the whole variable domain GAGVSQSPSNKVTEKGKDVELRCDPISGHTALYWYRQSLGQGLEFLIYFQGNSAPDKSGLPSDRFSAERTGGSVSTLTIQRTQQEDSAVYLCASSLAPRGNYQPQHFGDGTRLSIL.

Here the CDR3 DNA reads TGTGCCAGCAGCGTGGCTAGCGGACGCACAGATACGCAGTATTTT. Its translation is CASSVASGRTDTQYF. The V call is TRBV7-6, the J call TRBJ2-3; TRBD2 agrees at 7 bases. The ends lost 5 bases at V and 1 base at J; junction bases unmatched: 6. Per germline, CDR1 SGHVS and CDR2 FNYEAQ. The CDR3 has 15 amino acids. Full variable domain (outside the CDR3, taken from reference TRBV7-6 and TRBJ2-3): GAGVSQSPRYKVTKRGQDVALRCDPISGHVSLYWYRQALGQGPEFLTYFNYEAQQDKSGLPNDRFSAERPEGSISTLTIQRTEQRDSAMYRCASSVASGRTDTQYFGPGTRLTVL.

A single count supports this clone. The rearrangement links TRBV7-9 to TRBJ2-5; 7 nucleotides match TRBD2. The CDR3 spans 15 residues. The ends lost 3 bases at V and 5 bases at J; junction bases unmatched: 9. Germline V gene data show CDR1 as SEHNR and CDR2 as FQNEAQ (reference sequence). Written as DNA, the CDR3 is TGTGCCAGCAGCTTTGCCCTTACTAGCGAGGAGACCCAGTACTTC. Encoded protein: CASSFALTSEETQYF.

In its sample, this clone was seen once. The V call is TRBV6-5, the J call TRBJ2-1, with TRBD2 matching over 9 bases. This CDR3 comprises 14 residues. Trimming took 4 bases from V and 4 from J; bases not matched to a gene: 2. Germline V gene data show CDR1 as MNHEY and CDR2 as SVGAGI. The CDR3, as DNA: TGTGCCAGCAGTTTTACTAGCGGGTACAATGAGCAGTTCTTC. Amino acids: CASSFTSGYNEQFF.

This chain links TRBV4-3 with TRBJ1-5; the match to TRBD1 covers 9 bases. Germline V lookup: CDR1 LGHNA, CDR2 YSLEER. V lost 0 bases, J lost 6 bases, and 3 bases stayed unmatched. The CDR3 sequence is 15 residues long. The CDR3 DNA reads as TGCGCCAGCAGCCAAGATTACAGGGGGCGTCAGCCCCAGCATTTT. This codes for CASSQDYRGRQPQHF.

The genes are TRBV2 and TRBJ2-1; 8 positions agree with TRBD1. V was clipped by 7 bases and J by 4 bases; unmatched bases: 15. The CDR3 runs 17 residues. Germline V gene sequence: CDR1 SNHLY, CDR2 FYNNEI. The DNA of the CDR3 is TGTGCCAGCAAGCTACAGGGGGGCGAAGCGTCGTACAATGAGCAGTTCTTC. Translated: CASKLQGGEASYNEQFF.

This chain connects TRBV7-2 to TRBJ2-1; no clear D gene. With 6 bases removed from V and 2 bases from J, the gap between germline ends came to 8 bases. From germline, CDR1 is SGHTA and CDR2 FQGNSA. The CDR3 covers 13 residues. For the CDR3, the DNA is TGTGCCAGCAGTCCACAGCCCTACAATGAGCAGTTCTTC. Protein sequence: CASSPQPYNEQFF.

The chain links TRBV5-1 to TRBJ2-7, with D possibly matching TRBD2 (6 bases). This CDR3 has 13 residues. Germline V gives CDR1 SGHRS, CDR2 YFSETQ. V lost 7 bases and J lost 0, with 11 bases in between. For the CDR3, the DNA is TGCGCCAGCGGGGGGTTCGACTCCTACGAGCAGTACTTC. Translation: CASGGFDSYEQYF.

This chain links TRBV4-1 with TRBJ1-2, with TRBD1 as a possible D gene (5 bases). The length of the CDR3 is 16 residues. Trimming removed 2 bases from V and 3 bases from J, with 16 bases in between. The germline gives CDR1 MGHRA, CDR2 YSYEKL. The chain's CDR3 is CASSQFSGPGDYGYTF. The CDR3 nucleotides are TGCGCCAGCAGCCAATTTTCTGGCCCGGGGGACTATGGCTACACCTTC.

This clone was found a few times. The rearrangement uses TRBV19 and TRBJ2-7; 7 bases map to TRBD2. The length of the CDR3 is 15 residues. The V gene end was trimmed by 3 bases and the J gene end by 6 bases; junction bases not matched to a gene: 11. CDR1 is LNHDA, CDR2 SQIVND, per germline (reference sequence). The CDR3 sequence is CASSIPGLPISEQYF. The CDR3 DNA is TGTGCCAGTAGTATTCCGGGACTACCCATAAGCGAGCAGTACTTC.

The rearrangement links TRBV5-1 to TRBJ2-5; 10 bases match TRBD2. The CDR3 is 15 amino acids. J gave up 2 bases and V 0 bases, and 1 base lay outside the gene matches. CDR1 SGHRS and CDR2 YFSETQ come from the germline V gene. CDR3 nucleotides: TGCGCCAGCAGCTTGGCTAGCGGGAGTCAAGAGACCCAGTACTTC. Translation: CASSLASGSQETQYF. Drawing the rest from reference TRBV5-1 and TRBJ2-5, the complete variable domain is KAGVTQTPRYLIKTRGQQVTLSCSPISGHRSVSWYQQTPGQGLQFLFEYFSETQRNKGNFPGRFSGRQFSNSRSEMNVSTLELGDSALYLCASSLASGSQETQYFGPGTRLLVL.

This chain links TRBV30 with TRBJ1-2, with 10 bases lining up with TRBD1. The germline gives CDR1 GTSNPN, CDR2 SVGIG (reference sequence). With V trimmed by 2 bases and J by 8 bases, 11 bases remained unmatched. The CDR3 loop spans 15 amino acids. As DNA, the CDR3 is TGTGCCTGGAGTCTCCCCCCGACAGGGGGCGAGGGCTACACCTTC. This translates into CAWSLPPTGGEGYTF.

This clone showed up just a few times. The chain joins TRBV7-2 to TRBJ2-1; perhaps TRBD2 as D (6 bases). The CDR3 length is 17 residues. Trimming took off 5 bases at V and 8 bases at J, with 25 bases between the two ends. Germline CDR1 and CDR2: SGHTA and FQGNSA. CDR3 amino acids: CASSPIPGLKGSDEQFF. The CDR3 DNA follows: TGTGCCAGCAGCCCAATACCGGGACTTAAAGGATCCGATGAGCAGTTCTTC.

The J gene is TRBJ2-5, the V gene TRBV4-2; TRBD2 matches at 12 bases. The CDR3 has 16 residues. The V segment lost 3 bases and the J segment 2 bases; nucleotides outside the gene matches: 4. CDR1 is LGHNA, CDR2 YNFKEQ, per germline. CDR3 nucleotide sequence: TGTGCCAGCAGCCAGGCCGGGACTAGCGGGCAAGAGACCCAGTACTTC. Translated, it gives CASSQAGTSGQETQYF.

This clone was seen repeatedly, ten times or more. V is TRBV28 and J is TRBJ2-1; 12 positions agree with TRBD2. Germline V lookup: CDR1 MDHEN, CDR2 SYDVKM. J gave up 2 bases and V 5 bases, and 13 bases lay outside the gene matches. The length of the CDR3 is 19 residues. The CDR3 coding sequence is TGTGCCAGCAGTCCGAGTAGGAGACTAGCGGGAGTAGCCTACAATGAGCAGTTCTTC. This sequence encodes CASSPSRRLAGVAYNEQFF.

This chain connects TRBV28 to TRBJ1-2; no definite D call. The CDR3 length is 11 residues. V shed 5 bases and J shed 9 bases, with 10 bases lying between them. Germline lookup yields CDR1 MDHEN and CDR2 SYDVKM. CDR3 sequence reads: CASSLSVSYTF. The DNA of the CDR3 is TGTGCCAGCAGTCTATCAGTTAGCTACACCTTC.